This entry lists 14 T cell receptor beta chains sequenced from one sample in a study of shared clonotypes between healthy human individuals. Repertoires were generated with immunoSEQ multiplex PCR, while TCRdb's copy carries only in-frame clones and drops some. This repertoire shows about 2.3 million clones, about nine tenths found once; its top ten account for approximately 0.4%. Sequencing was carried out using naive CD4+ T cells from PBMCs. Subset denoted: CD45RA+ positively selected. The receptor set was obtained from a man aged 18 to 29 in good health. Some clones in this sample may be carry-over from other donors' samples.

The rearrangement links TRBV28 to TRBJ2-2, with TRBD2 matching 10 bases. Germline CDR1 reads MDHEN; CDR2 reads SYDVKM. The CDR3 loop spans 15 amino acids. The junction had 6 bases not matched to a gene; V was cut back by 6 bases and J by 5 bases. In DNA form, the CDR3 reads TGTGCCAGCAGGAGGACTAGCGGACGAACCGGGGAGCTGTTTTTT. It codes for CASRRTSGRTGELFF.

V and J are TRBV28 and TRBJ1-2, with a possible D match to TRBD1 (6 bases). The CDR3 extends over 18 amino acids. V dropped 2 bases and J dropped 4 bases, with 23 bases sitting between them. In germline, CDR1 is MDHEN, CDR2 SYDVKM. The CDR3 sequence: CASSLRAFGGRSGYGYTF. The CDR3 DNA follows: TGTGCCAGCAGTTTAAGGGCATTCGGGGGCCGATCTGGCTATGGCTACACCTTC.

CDR3 loop: CASSPSQEYEQYF. The CDR3 DNA reads TGTGCCAGCTCACCATCACAGGAGTACGAGCAGTACTTC. V is TRBV18 and J is TRBJ2-7, with TRBD1 as a possible D gene (5 bases). Trimming took 2 bases from V and 4 from J, leaving 9 bases between them. This CDR3 is 13 amino acids long. Germline V CDR1 and CDR2: KGHSH, LQKENI.

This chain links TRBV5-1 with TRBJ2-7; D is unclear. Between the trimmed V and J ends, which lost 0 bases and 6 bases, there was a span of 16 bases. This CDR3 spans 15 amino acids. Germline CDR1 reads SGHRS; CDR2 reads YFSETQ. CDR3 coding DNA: TGCGCCAGCAGCTTGGAGGTCAGCCCGTTGGGCGAGCAGTACTTC. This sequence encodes CASSLEVSPLGEQYF. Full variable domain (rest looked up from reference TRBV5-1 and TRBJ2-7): KAGVTQTPRYLIKTRGQQVTLSCSPISGHRSVSWYQQTPGQGLQFLFEYFSETQRNKGNFPGRFSGRQFSNSRSEMNVSTLELGDSALYLCASSLEVSPLGEQYFGPGTRLTVT.

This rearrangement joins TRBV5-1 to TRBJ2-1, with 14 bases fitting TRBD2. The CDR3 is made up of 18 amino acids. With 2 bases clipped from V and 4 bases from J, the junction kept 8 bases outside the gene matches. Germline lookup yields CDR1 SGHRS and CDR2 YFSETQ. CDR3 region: CASSFKTSGRGLYNEQFF. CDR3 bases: TGCGCCAGCAGCTTTAAGACTAGCGGGAGGGGTTTATACAATGAGCAGTTCTTC.

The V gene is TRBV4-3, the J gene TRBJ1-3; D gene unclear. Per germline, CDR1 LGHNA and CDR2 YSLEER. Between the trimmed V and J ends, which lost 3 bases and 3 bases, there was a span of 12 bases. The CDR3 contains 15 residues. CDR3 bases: TGCGCCAGCAGCCAGTTTTCGGGTAATGGAAACACCATATATTTT. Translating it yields CASSQFSGNGNTIYF.

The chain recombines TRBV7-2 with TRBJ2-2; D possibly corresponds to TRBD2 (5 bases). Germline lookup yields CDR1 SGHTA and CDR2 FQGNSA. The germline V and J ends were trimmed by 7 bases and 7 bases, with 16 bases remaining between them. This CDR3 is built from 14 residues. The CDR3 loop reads CASNHRTRSGELFF. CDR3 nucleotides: TGTGCCAGCAACCACCGGACTCGGAGCGGGGAGCTGTTTTTT.

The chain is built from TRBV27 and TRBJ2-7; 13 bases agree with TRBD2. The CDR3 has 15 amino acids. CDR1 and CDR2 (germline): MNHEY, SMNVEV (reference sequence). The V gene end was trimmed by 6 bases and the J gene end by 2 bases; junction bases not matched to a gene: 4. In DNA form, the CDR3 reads TGTGCCAGCAGAAAAGGGACTAGCGGGACCTACGAGCAGTACTTC. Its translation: CASRKGTSGTYEQYF.

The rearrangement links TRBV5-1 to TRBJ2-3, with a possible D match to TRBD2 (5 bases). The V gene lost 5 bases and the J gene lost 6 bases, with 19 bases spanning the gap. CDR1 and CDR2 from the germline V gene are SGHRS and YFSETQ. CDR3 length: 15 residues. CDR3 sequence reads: CASSPEPFGDDTQYF. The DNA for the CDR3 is TGCGCCAGCAGTCCTGAGCCGTTCGGGGATGATACGCAGTATTTT. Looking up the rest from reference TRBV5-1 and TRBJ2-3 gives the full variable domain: KAGVTQTPRYLIKTRGQQVTLSCSPISGHRSVSWYQQTPGQGLQFLFEYFSETQRNKGNFPGRFSGRQFSNSRSEMNVSTLELGDSALYLCASSPEPFGDDTQYFGPGTRLTVL.

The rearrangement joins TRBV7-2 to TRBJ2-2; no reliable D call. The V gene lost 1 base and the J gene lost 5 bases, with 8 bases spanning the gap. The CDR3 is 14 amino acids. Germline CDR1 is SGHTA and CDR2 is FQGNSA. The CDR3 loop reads CASSLGVRTGELFF. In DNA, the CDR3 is TGTGCCAGCAGCTTAGGAGTTCGAACCGGGGAGCTGTTTTTT.

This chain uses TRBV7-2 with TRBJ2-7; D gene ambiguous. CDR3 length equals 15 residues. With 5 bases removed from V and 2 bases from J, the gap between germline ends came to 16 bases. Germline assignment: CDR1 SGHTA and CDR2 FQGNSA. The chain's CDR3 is CASSPRMGSAYEQYF. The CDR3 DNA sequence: TGTGCCAGCAGCCCCAGAATGGGGTCCGCCTACGAGCAGTACTTC.

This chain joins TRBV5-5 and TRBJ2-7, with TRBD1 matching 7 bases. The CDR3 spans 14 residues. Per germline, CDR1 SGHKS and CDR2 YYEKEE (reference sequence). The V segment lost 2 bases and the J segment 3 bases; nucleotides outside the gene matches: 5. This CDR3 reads CASSFWPGGYEQYF. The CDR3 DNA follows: TGTGCCAGCAGCTTCTGGCCAGGGGGCTACGAGCAGTACTTC.

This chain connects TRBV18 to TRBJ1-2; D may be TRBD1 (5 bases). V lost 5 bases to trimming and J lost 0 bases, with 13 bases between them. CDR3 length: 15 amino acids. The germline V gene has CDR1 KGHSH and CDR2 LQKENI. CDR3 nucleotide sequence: TGTGCCAGCTCAGCAGGGATCTCGGCTAACTATGGCTACACCTTC. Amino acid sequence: CASSAGISANYGYTF.

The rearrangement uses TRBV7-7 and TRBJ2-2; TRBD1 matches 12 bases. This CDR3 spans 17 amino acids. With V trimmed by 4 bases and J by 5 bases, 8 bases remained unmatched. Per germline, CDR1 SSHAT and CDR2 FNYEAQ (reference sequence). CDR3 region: CASSSSGTGGLTGELFF. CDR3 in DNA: TGTGCCAGCAGCTCCTCCGGGACAGGGGGCCTAACCGGGGAGCTGTTTTTT.